The clone carrying this T cell receptor beta chain is deemed medium-sized by its frequency. The antigen is not known. Multiplex touch-down PCR amplified TRB using TRB-A and TRB-B pools in one tube. No DNA is given; TCRdb re-called the multiplex PCR reads and lists each CDR3 protein once. This sample's clone table lists 9,500 to 15,000 distinct CDR3 sequences. The germline CDR1 and CDR2 sequences are MNHEY and SMNVEV (reference sequence). This CDR3 is built from 15 residues. TRB amplification used around 0.25 ug of peripheral blood genomic DNA. These data are taken from a study of T cell clusters in autoimmune cytopenias. General study results and limits: No experiment has yet validated the function of the T cell clusters defined in silico. Physiological T cell clusters of healthy donors were apparently absent in primary autoimmune cytopenia patients. Compared with active autoimmune hepatitis patients, healthy donors showed about 3.2-fold more exclusive TRB clusters.

The genes are TRBV27 and TRBJ2-5; TCRdb names TRBD2, which stays unverified in the absence of DNA. The sample consisted of peripheral blood. The origin of this receptor is a human donor with an autoimmune cytopenia or autoimmune hepatitis (not recorded which). CDR3 in amino acids: CASSSTSGRGETQYF.